The clone carrying this T cell receptor beta chain showed up just once. The data belong to a study of shared clonotypes between healthy human individuals. The CDR3 sequence is 12 residues long. The germline CDR1 and CDR2 sequences are SGHRS and YFSETQ. The V and J ends lost 4 bases and 3 bases respectively, with 8 bases between them. The protocol was immunoSEQ multiplex PCR, while the TCRdb copy is restricted to in-frame clones and leaves out a portion. The repertoire holds approximately 1.5 million clones, with roughly 98% as singletons. The study enrolled healthy HIV-negative adults without recent acute infections or vaccinations as donors. CD45RA-negative memory and CD45RA+ naive subsets were split from the CD4+ cells.

The chain joins TRBV5-1 to TRBJ2-7; weak D call: TRBD2 (6 bases). The sequenced material came from naive CD4+ T cells sorted from blood. Subset reported: CD45RA+ positively selected. This sequence originates from a man aged 25 to 40 in good health. The CDR3 spells CASSGGVYEQYF. The DNA for the CDR3 is TGCGCCAGCAGCGGCGGGGTCTACGAGCAGTACTTC.